The sample holds a few counts of the clone carrying this T cell receptor (beta chain). TCRbeta library preparation incorporated unique molecular identifiers. TCRdb itself ran the PCR reads through MiXCR, one entry per CDR3 protein. The sample has about 500,000 distinct CDR3 sequences, about 30% seen once. This sample is drawn from a study of T-cell reconstitution after alpha-beta-depleted transplantation in children. This CDR3 is 13 amino acids long. Deletions cut 0 bases from V and 0 bases from J, with 6 bases between. Looked up from germline, CDR1 is GTSNPN and CDR2 is SVGIG (reference sequence). The V call is TRBV30, the J call TRBJ2-7; D ambiguous. The sequences come from PBMCs from the stem cell graft donor, collected from the stem cell graft. This TCR came from a human donor who donated a stem cell graft to a child with aplastic anemia. The CDR3 spells CAWSVGHSYEQYF. DNA of the CDR3: TGTGCCTGGAGTGTGGGCCACTCCTACGAGCAGTACTTC. The whole variable domain, remainder taken from reference TRBV30 and TRBJ2-7, is SQTIHQWPATLVQPVGSPLSLECTVEGTSNPNLYWYRQAAGRGLQLLFYSVGIGQISSEVPQNLSASRPQDRQFILSSKKLLLSDSGFYLCAWSVGHSYEQYFGPGTRLTVT.